This TCR beta chain was captured by sequencing in a study of shared clonotypes between healthy human individuals. On the study more broadly: There were three CD4 naive, three CD4 memory, two CD8 naive and one CD8 memory plates per donor.

The CDR3 sequence is 18 residues long. After removal of 2 bases from V and 1 base from J, the junction contained 8 bases not matched to a gene. In germline, CDR1 is MDHEN, CDR2 SYDVKM. Profiled with immunoSEQ multiplex PCR; TCRdb holds only in-frame clones, not every one. The sample records under 600,000 clones, around 97% being singletons. Nashville, Tennessee was home to all donors, who were Caucasian adults. This sequence was found in a woman in her twenties or thirties in good health. The chain combines TRBV28 with TRBJ2-6, with TRBD2 matching over 7 bases. Sequences were obtained from naive CD4+ T cells sorted from blood. The subset is: CD45RA+ positively selected. The CDR3 loop is CASSLGGVYGSGANVLTF. In DNA form, the CDR3 reads TGTGCCAGCAGTTTAGGGGGGGTTTACGGATCTGGGGCCAACGTCCTGACTTTC.